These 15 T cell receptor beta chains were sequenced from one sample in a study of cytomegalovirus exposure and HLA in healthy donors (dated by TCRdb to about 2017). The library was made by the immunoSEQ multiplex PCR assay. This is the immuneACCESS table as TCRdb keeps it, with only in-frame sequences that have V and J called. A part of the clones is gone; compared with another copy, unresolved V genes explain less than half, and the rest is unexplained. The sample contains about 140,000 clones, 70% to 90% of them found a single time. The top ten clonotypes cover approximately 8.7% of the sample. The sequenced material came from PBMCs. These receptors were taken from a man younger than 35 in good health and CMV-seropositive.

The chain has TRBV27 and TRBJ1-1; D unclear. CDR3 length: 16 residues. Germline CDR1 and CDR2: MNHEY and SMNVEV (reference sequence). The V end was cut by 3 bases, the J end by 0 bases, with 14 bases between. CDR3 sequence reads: CASSLAGVGMNTEAFF. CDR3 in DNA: TGTGCCAGCAGTTTGGCGGGAGTGGGCATGAACACTGAAGCTTTCTTT.

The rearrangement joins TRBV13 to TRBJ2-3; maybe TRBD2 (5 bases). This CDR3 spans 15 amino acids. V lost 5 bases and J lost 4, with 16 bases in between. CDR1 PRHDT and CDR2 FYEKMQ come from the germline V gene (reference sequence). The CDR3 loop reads CASSATLSVADTQYF. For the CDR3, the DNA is TGTGCCAGCAGCGCGACCCTTAGCGTTGCAGATACGCAGTATTTT.

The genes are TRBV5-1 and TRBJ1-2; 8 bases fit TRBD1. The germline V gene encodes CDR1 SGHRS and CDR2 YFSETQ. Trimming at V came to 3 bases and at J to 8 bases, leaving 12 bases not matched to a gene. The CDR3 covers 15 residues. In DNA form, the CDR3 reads TGCGCCAGCAGCTGGCTTGACAGGGGTTTTGAGGGCTACACCTTC. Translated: CASSWLDRGFEGYTF.

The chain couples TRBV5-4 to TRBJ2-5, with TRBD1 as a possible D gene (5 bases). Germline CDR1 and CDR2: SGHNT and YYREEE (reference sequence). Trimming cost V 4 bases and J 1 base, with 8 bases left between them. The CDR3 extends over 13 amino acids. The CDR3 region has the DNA TGTGCCAGCAGCCTGGACACCCAAGAGACCCAGTACTTC. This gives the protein CASSLDTQETQYF.

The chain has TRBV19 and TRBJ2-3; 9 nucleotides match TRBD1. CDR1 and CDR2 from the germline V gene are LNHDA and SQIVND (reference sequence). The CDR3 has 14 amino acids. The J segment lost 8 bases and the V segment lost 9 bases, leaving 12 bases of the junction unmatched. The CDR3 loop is CASTTGGVGVTQYF. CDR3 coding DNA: TGTGCCAGCACCACAGGGGGCGTAGGTGTTACGCAGTATTTT.

In DNA form, the CDR3 reads TGTGCCAGCAGCTCACAGGGTGGGGATACGCAGTATTTT. It encodes CASSSQGGDTQYF. V gene TRBV5-6 combines with J gene TRBJ2-3; TRBD1 might be the D (6 bases). Trimming left V 3 bases short and J 6 bases short, with 11 bases between. CDR1 and CDR2 from the germline V gene are SGHDT and YYEEEE. There are 13 residues in the CDR3.

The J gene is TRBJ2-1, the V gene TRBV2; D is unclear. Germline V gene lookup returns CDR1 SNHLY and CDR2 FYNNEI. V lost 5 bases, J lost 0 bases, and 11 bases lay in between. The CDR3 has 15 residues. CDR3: CASSFTVSSYNEQFF. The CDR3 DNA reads TGTGCCAGCAGTTTTACTGTTAGCTCCTACAATGAGCAGTTCTTC. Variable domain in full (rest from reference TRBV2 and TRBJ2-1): EPEVTQTPSHQVTQMGQEVILRCVPISNHLYFYWYRQILGQKVEFLVSFYNNEISEKSEIFDDQFSVERPDGSNFTLKIRSTKLEDSAMYFCASSFTVSSYNEQFFGPGTRLTVL.

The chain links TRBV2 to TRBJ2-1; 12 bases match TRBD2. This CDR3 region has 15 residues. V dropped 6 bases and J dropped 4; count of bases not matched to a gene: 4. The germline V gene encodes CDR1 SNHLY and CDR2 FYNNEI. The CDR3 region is CASRASGRVYNEQFF. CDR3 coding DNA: TGTGCCAGCAGAGCTAGCGGGAGGGTTTACAATGAGCAGTTCTTC.

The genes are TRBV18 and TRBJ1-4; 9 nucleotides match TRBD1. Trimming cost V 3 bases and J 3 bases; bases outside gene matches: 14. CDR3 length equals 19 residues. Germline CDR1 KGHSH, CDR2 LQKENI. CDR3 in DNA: TGTGCCAGCTCACCCGTCCCGGGACAGGGTCGGTCAGCTAATGAAAAACTGTTTTTT. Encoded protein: CASSPVPGQGRSANEKLFF. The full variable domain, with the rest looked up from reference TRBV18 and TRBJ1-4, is NAGVMQNPRHLVRRRGQEARLRCSPMKGHSHVYWYRQLPEEGLKFMVYLQKENIIDESGMPKERFSAEFPKEGPSILRIQQVVRGDSAAYFCASSPVPGQGRSANEKLFFGSGTQLSVL.

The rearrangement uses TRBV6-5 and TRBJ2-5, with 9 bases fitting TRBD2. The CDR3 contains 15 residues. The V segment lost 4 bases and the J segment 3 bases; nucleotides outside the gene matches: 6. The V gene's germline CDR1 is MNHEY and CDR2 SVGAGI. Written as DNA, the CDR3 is TGTGCCAGCAGTTCCGCGACTAGCGGCAAAGAGACCCAGTACTTC. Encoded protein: CASSSATSGKETQYF.

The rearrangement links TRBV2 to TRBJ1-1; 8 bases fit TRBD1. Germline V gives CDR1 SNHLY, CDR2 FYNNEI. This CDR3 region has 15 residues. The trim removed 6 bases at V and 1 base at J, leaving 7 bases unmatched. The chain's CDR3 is CASRAGTGSNTEAFF. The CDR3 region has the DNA TGTGCCAGCAGAGCCGGGACAGGTTCGAACACTGAAGCTTTCTTT.

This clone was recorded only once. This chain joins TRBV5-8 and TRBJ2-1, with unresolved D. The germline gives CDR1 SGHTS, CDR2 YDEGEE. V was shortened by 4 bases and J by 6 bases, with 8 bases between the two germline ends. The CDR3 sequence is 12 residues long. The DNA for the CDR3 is TGTGCCAGCAGCCCCGTAATCAATGAGCAGTTCTTC. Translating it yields CASSPVINEQFF.

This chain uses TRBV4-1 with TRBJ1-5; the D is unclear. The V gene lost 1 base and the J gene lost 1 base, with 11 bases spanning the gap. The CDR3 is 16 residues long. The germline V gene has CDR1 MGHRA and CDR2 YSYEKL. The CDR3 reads CASSQGQIPSNQPQHF. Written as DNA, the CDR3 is TGCGCCAGCAGCCAAGGGCAGATCCCGAGCAATCAGCCCCAGCATTTT.

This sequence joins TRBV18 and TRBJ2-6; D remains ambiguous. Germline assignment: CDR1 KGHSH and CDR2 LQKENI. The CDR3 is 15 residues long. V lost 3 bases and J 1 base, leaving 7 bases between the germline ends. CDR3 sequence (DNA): TGTGCCAGCTCACCCTCGGTTTCTGGGGCCAACGTCCTGACTTTC. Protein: CASSPSVSGANVLTF.

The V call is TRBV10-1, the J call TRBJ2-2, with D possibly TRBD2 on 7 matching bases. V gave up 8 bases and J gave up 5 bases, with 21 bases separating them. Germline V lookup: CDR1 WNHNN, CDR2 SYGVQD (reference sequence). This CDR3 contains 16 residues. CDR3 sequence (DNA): TGCGCCAGCCCACAGGAAGGCGGGGGCTGGACCGGGGAGCTGTTTTTT. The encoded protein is CASPQEGGGWTGELFF.